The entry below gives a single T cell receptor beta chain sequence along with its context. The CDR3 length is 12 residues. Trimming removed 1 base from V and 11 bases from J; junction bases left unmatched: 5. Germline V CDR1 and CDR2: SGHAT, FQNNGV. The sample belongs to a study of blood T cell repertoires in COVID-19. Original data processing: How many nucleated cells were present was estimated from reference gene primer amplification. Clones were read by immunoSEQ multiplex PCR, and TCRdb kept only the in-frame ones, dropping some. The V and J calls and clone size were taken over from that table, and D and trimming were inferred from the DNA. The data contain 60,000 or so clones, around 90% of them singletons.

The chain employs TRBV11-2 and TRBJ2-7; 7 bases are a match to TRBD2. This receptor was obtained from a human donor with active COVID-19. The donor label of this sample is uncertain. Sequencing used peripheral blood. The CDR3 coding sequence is TGTGCCAGCAGCTTAGGAGCTGGGGGGGAGTACTTC. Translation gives CASSLGAGGEYF.